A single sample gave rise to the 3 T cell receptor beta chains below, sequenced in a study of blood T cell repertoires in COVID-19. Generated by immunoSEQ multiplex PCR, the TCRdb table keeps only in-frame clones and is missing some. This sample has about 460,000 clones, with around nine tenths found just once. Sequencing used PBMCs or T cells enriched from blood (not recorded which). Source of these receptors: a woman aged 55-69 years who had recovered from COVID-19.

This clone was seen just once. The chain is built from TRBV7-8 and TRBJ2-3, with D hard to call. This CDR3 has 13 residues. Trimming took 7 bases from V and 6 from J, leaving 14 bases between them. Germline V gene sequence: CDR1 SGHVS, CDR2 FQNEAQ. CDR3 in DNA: TGTGCCAGCACCCGAGACAATCTTGATACGCAGTATTTT. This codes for CASTRDNLDTQYF.

In DNA form, the CDR3 reads TGCGCCAGCAGCCAAGATGCCCCCGTTAGCGGGGGGGTACAAAACATTCAGTACTTC. Translated: CASSQDAPVSGGVQNIQYF. The V gene is TRBV4-1, the J gene TRBJ2-4; 11 bases match TRBD2. This CDR3 contains 19 residues. J was trimmed by 5 bases and V by 0 bases; bases with no gene match: 12. CDR1 is MGHRA and CDR2 is YSYEKL in the germline V gene.

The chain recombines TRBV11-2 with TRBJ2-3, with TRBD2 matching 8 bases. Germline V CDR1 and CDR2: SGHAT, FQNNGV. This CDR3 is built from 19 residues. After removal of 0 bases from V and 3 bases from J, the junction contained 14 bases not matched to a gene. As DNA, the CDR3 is TGTGCCAGCAGCTTAGATCGGGCTGCCAGCGGGGGAGGTACAGATACGCAGTATTTT. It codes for CASSLDRAASGGGTDTQYF.